A single sample gave rise to the 3 T cell receptor beta chains below, sequenced in a study of T-cell memory formation after mild COVID-19. TCRdb re-derived calls from the 5' RACE reads in MiXCR, one entry per CDR3 protein. The sample records around 50,000 distinct CDR3 sequences, roughly a quarter being singletons. The sequenced material came from PBMCs or a T cell subset sorted from them (not recorded which). The receptors come from a man younger than 30 who had mild COVID-19 (a few samples of this study predate the infection). Cell type and time point are not known.

This clonotype showed up just a few times. The rearrangement joins TRBV10-2 to TRBJ2-3, with D possibly TRBD2 on 6 matching bases. V was cut by 4 bases and J by 0 bases, with 11 bases left in between. The CDR3 is 15 residues long. CDR1 and CDR2 from the germline V gene are WSHSY and SAAADI. The CDR3 sequence: CASSGVGSSTDTQYF. CDR3 DNA: TGCGCCAGCAGTGGGGTCGGGAGTAGCACAGATACGCAGTATTTT.

The chain has TRBV10-2 and TRBJ2-7; 8 nucleotides align to TRBD2. V was clipped by 7 bases and J by 0 bases; unmatched bases: 5. CDR1 is WSHSY and CDR2 is SAAADI in the germline V gene. The CDR3 consists of 14 residues. The CDR3 here is CASKQRGNSYEQYF. The CDR3 DNA is TGCGCCAGCAAGCAGCGGGGGAACTCCTACGAGCAGTACTTC.

This rearrangement joins TRBV2 to TRBJ2-2; TRBD2 matches at 7 bases. This CDR3 has 14 amino acids. The germline V gene has CDR1 SNHLY and CDR2 FYNNEI. V dropped 10 bases and J dropped 2; count of bases not matched to a gene: 7. The chain's CDR3 is CAKRRGSNTGELFF. The CDR3 bases are TGTGCCAAGCGGCGGGGGAGTAACACCGGGGAGCTGTTTTTT.